These 31 T cell receptor beta chains share one sample of origin, sequenced in a study of T cell changes during pregnancy in multiple sclerosis. Assay used: immunoSEQ multiplex PCR; TCRdb lists only in-frame clones, some missing. The profile shows over 40,000 clones, more than 85% of them singletons. Sequencing used peripheral blood, obtained in the third trimester of pregnancy. These receptors all come from a female donor with multiple sclerosis, enrolled in a pregnancy study.

About this clone: A junction end diverges from the germline sequence, so it may reflect a read error. This rearrangement joins TRBV7-7 to TRBJ2-1; 11 positions match TRBD2. The CDR3 extends over 15 amino acids. CDR1 is SSHAT, CDR2 FNYEAQ, per germline (reference sequence). The CDR3 nucleotides read TGTGCTAGCAGCAACCAACTAGCGGGAGCTAATGAGCAGTTCTTC. This gives the protein CASSNQLAGANEQFF.

J is TRBJ1-1 and V is TRBV5-5; no definite D call. CDR3 length: 14 amino acids. V lost 5 bases, J lost 5 bases, and 16 bases lay in between. Germline lookup yields CDR1 SGHKS and CDR2 YYEKEE (reference sequence). As DNA, the CDR3 is TGTGCCAGCAGACCTTCGCCGGGATCGACTGAAGCTTTCTTT. Translation: CASRPSPGSTEAFF.

The V and J genes are TRBV7-2 and TRBJ2-2; TRBD1 matches 10 bases. The trim removed 8 bases at V and 2 bases at J, leaving 5 bases unmatched. The CDR3 is made up of 15 amino acids. The germline gives CDR1 SGHTA, CDR2 FQGNSA. The CDR3 sequence: CASAGQGDNTGELFF. The CDR3 DNA reads TGTGCCAGCGCCGGACAGGGGGATAACACCGGGGAGCTGTTTTTT.

The chain has TRBV6-6 and TRBJ2-1; D is uncertain. V was clipped by 6 bases and J by 5 bases, with 11 bases between them. This CDR3 has 13 amino acids. Germline CDR1 MNHNY, CDR2 SVGAGI (reference sequence). The CDR3 here is CASSPNENNEQFF. DNA of the CDR3: TGTGCCAGCAGCCCTAATGAAAACAATGAGCAGTTCTTC.

The V gene is TRBV30, the J gene TRBJ2-3, with 10 bases lining up with TRBD2. CDR1 and CDR2 from the germline V gene are GTSNPN and SVGIG (reference sequence). This CDR3 spans 13 amino acids. Losses at the gene ends were 1 base for V and 5 bases for J; bases not matched to a gene: 0. The CDR3 DNA reads TGTGCCTGGAGTGGACTAGCGGGAGATACGCAGTATTTT. Residues: CAWSGLAGDTQYF.

The chain uses TRBV4-3 and TRBJ1-1; D gene ambiguous. V was shortened by 1 base and J by 2 bases, with 17 bases between the two germline ends. This CDR3 has 17 residues. Per germline, CDR1 LGHNA and CDR2 YSLEER. CDR3 nucleotides: TGCGCCAGCAGCCAAGGCGTTCCCACCCCAAGAAACACTGAAGCTTTCTTT. Residues: CASSQGVPTPRNTEAFF.

This chain connects TRBV15 to TRBJ1-5; the match to TRBD1 covers 9 bases. CDR3 length equals 19 residues. CDR1 is LNHNV, CDR2 YYDKDF, per germline (reference sequence). With V trimmed by 0 bases and J by 1 base, 10 bases remained unmatched. The CDR3 protein is CATSRDGTGGRLSNQPQHF. For the CDR3, the DNA is TGTGCCACCAGCAGAGATGGAACAGGGGGCCGTCTGAGCAATCAGCCCCAGCATTTT.

V is TRBV30 and J is TRBJ2-3; 8 nucleotides agree with TRBD2. Trimming at V came to 0 bases and at J to 2 bases, leaving 10 bases not matched to a gene. The CDR3 consists of 17 residues. Per the germline V gene, CDR1 is GTSNPN and CDR2 is SVGIG (reference sequence). As DNA, the CDR3 is TGTGCCTGGAGTGTAATGGGGGTAGCGGGACCCACAGATACGCAGTATTTT. Translating gives CAWSVMGVAGPTDTQYF.

This chain uses TRBV5-6 with TRBJ1-2, with 8 bases fitting TRBD1. The V and J ends lost 4 bases and 3 bases, in that order; junction bases with no gene match: 5. The CDR3 is made up of 14 amino acids. CDR1 is SGHDT, CDR2 YYEEEE, per germline. The CDR3 protein is CASSKGQVDYGYTF. Written as DNA, the CDR3 is TGTGCCAGCAGCAAGGGACAGGTTGACTATGGCTACACCTTC.

J is TRBJ2-4 and V is TRBV29-1; 7 nucleotides align to TRBD1. This CDR3 has 12 amino acids. The V gene end was trimmed by 6 bases and the J gene end by 8 bases; junction bases not matched to a gene: 7. Per germline, CDR1 SQVTM and CDR2 ANQGSEA. The CDR3 region is CSVQGGADIQYF. The CDR3 coding sequence is TGCAGCGTACAAGGGGGCGCAGACATTCAGTACTTC. Filled out from reference TRBV29-1 and TRBJ2-4, the complete variable domain reads SAVISQKPSRDICQRGTSLTIQCQVDSQVTMMFWYRQQPGQSLTLIATANQGSEATYESGFVIDKFPISRPNLTFSTLTVSNMSPEDSSIYLCSVQGGADIQYFGAGTRLSVL.

The chain is built from TRBV9 and TRBJ2-1, with a weak D call TRBD2 (5 bases). Germline CDR1 reads SGDLS; CDR2 reads YYNGEE. Trimming took 7 bases from V and 0 from J, leaving 20 bases between them. The CDR3 loop spans 17 amino acids. The DNA for the CDR3 is TGTGCCAGCTCATTCCGTCGCGAGGGAAGCTCCTACAATGAGCAGTTCTTC. It specifies CASSFRREGSSYNEQFF. Full variable domain (remainder filled in from reference TRBV9 and TRBJ2-1): DSGVTQTPKHLITATGQRVTLRCSPRSGDLSVYWYQQSLDQGLQFLIQYYNGEERAKGNILERFSAQQFPDLHSELNLSSLELGDSALYFCASSFRREGSSYNEQFFGPGTRLTVL.

The chain couples TRBV5-1 to TRBJ2-1, with 9 bases identical to TRBD2. The CDR3 contains 14 residues. Trimming took 2 bases from V and 5 from J; bases not matched to a gene: 2. Germline lookup yields CDR1 SGHRS and CDR2 YFSETQ. The CDR3: CASSFSGGHNEQFF. CDR3 coding DNA: TGCGCCAGCAGCTTTAGCGGGGGTCACAATGAGCAGTTCTTC.

The V call is TRBV27, the J call TRBJ1-1; D is unresolved. The CDR3 consists of 14 residues. The germline gives CDR1 MNHEY, CDR2 SMNVEV (reference sequence). Trimming pared 6 bases from V and 1 base from J, leaving 12 bases between. As DNA, the CDR3 is TGTGCCAGCAGATTGACTGGAGAGAACACTGAAGCTTTCTTT. This codes for CASRLTGENTEAFF.

This clone was counted once. The chain couples TRBV28 to TRBJ2-1, with 7 bases matching TRBD2. Germline lookup yields CDR1 MDHEN and CDR2 SYDVKM. This CDR3 spans 16 amino acids. Germline trimming cut 4 bases from V and 4 bases from J; bases unmatched to any gene: 10. The CDR3 sequence is CASSSGAGAKYNEQFF. DNA for the CDR3: TGTGCCAGCAGTTCAGGTGCGGGAGCGAAGTACAATGAGCAGTTCTTC.

The J gene is TRBJ1-5, the V gene TRBV18; TRBD1 aligns across 8 bases. V trimming: 11 bases; J trimming: 5 bases; junction bases outside the gene matches: 14. Germline V gene data show CDR1 as KGHSH and CDR2 as LQKENI. The CDR3 contains 15 residues. CDR3 amino acids: CASSRGTGGDQPQHF. The CDR3 DNA reads as TGTGCCTCATCCCGCGGTACAGGGGGGGATCAGCCCCAGCATTTT.

The CDR3 sequence is CASSLTVYQETQYF. The CDR3 region has the DNA TGTGCCAGCAGCTTGACAGTGTACCAAGAGACCCAGTACTTC. This rearrangement joins TRBV7-2 to TRBJ2-5, with D possibly matching TRBD1 (5 bases). The CDR3 loop spans 14 amino acids. Germline-derived CDR1 and CDR2 are SGHTA and FQGNSA. Trimming took 3 bases from V and 0 from J, leaving 8 bases between them.

The chain carries TRBV15 and TRBJ2-2; D possibly corresponds to TRBD1 (6 bases). Trimming shortened V by 5 bases and J by 2 bases, and 15 bases separated the two germline ends. Germline CDR1 LNHNV, CDR2 YYDKDF (reference sequence). The CDR3 sequence is 16 residues long. Here the CDR3 DNA reads TGTGCCACCAGCCCACCTCCGGGACATAACACCGGGGAGCTGTTTTTT. Translation gives CATSPPPGHNTGELFF.

The V gene is TRBV5-4, the J gene TRBJ1-3, with a weak D call TRBD1 (5 bases). The CDR3 runs to 17 residues. Deletions cut 4 bases from V and 4 bases from J, with 21 bases between. CDR1 SGHNT and CDR2 YYREEE come from the germline V gene (reference sequence). The chain's CDR3 is CASSPRGGPHRGNTIYF. The CDR3 nucleotides are TGTGCCAGCAGCCCCCGCGGGGGACCACACCGAGGAAACACCATATATTTT.

The rearrangement links TRBV9 to TRBJ1-1; D gene unclear. Trimming shortened V by 1 base and J by 1 base, and 5 bases separated the two germline ends. The CDR3 is 13 residues long. Germline-derived CDR1 and CDR2 are SGDLS and YYNGEE. CDR3 bases: TGTGCCAGCAGCGTATCGGGGAACACTGAAGCTTTCTTT. This translates into CASSVSGNTEAFF.

The chain is built from TRBV5-8 and TRBJ2-1; 9 nucleotides match TRBD1. V lost 3 bases, J lost 7 bases, and 8 bases stayed unmatched. Germline assignment: CDR1 SGHTS and CDR2 YDEGEE. This CDR3 comprises 15 residues. The CDR3 coding sequence is TGTGCCAGCAGCTGGGACAGGGCGCCCTTAAATGAGCAGTTCTTC. Its translation is CASSWDRAPLNEQFF.

The CDR3 here is CASSRDRATEAFF. DNA of the CDR3: TGTGCCAGTAGTAGGGACAGGGCGACTGAAGCTTTCTTT. The chain couples TRBV19 to TRBJ1-1; 9 positions agree with TRBD1. The germline gives CDR1 LNHDA, CDR2 SQIVND (reference sequence). The CDR3 is 13 residues long. The V segment lost 4 bases and the J segment 5 bases; nucleotides outside the gene matches: 2.

This chain uses TRBV5-1 with TRBJ1-4; D uncertain. The CDR3 sequence is 14 residues long. Germline V CDR1 and CDR2: SGHRS, YFSETQ. The V gene lost 1 base and the J gene lost 7 bases, with 11 bases spanning the gap. The DNA of the CDR3 is TGCGCCAGCAGCTTGTTGGGCCTGGGTGAAAAACTGTTTTTT. Protein: CASSLLGLGEKLFF.

The chain employs TRBV27 and TRBJ2-7, with D possibly being TRBD2 (5 bases). From germline, CDR1 is MNHEY and CDR2 SMNVEV (reference sequence). V was cut by 4 bases and J by 7 bases, with 17 bases left in between. The CDR3 is 14 amino acids. In DNA form, the CDR3 reads TGTGCCAGCAGTTCCCCCTCCGGACCGGGAGAGCAGTACTTC. It is translated as CASSSPSGPGEQYF.

CDR3 sequence: CASSIDHSDTQYF. For the CDR3, the DNA is TGTGCCAGTAGTATAGATCATTCAGATACGCAGTATTTT. The V call is TRBV19, the J call TRBJ2-3; D ambiguous. The CDR3 sequence is 13 residues long. V gave up 0 bases and J gave up 4 bases, with 5 bases separating them. Germline values: CDR1 LNHDA, CDR2 SQIVND (reference sequence).

This chain connects TRBV7-9 to TRBJ2-3; no clear D. This CDR3 has 14 residues. CDR1 is SEHNR, CDR2 FQNEAQ, per germline (reference sequence). V was trimmed by 4 bases and J by 5 bases, leaving 13 bases between them. For the CDR3, the DNA is TGTGCCAGCAGCTCACCCCTTAGAGTAGATACGCAGTATTTT. Residues: CASSSPLRVDTQYF.

The chain employs TRBV19 and TRBJ1-3; tentatively, D is TRBD1 (5 bases). V gave up 5 bases and J gave up 3 bases, with 11 bases separating them. CDR1 LNHDA and CDR2 SQIVND come from the germline V gene (reference sequence). CDR3 size: 14 residues. The CDR3 loop is CASSGGYGGNTIYF. Here the CDR3 DNA reads TGTGCCAGTAGTGGGGGGTATGGTGGAAACACCATATATTTT.

The chain carries TRBV11-2 and TRBJ2-1; 8 positions match TRBD2. J was trimmed by 5 bases and V by 5 bases; bases with no gene match: 8. Germline V CDR1 and CDR2: SGHAT, FQNNGV. The CDR3 has 15 amino acids. In DNA, the CDR3 is TGTGCCAGCAGCCAGACCCGGACTAGCCACAATGAGCAGTTCTTC. This sequence encodes CASSQTRTSHNEQFF. Using reference TRBV11-2 and TRBJ2-1 for the parts outside the CDR3, the full variable domain is EAGVAQSPRYKIIEKRQSVAFWCNPISGHATLYWYQQILGQGPKLLIQFQNNGVVDDSQLPKDRFSAERLKGVDSTLKIQPAKLEDSAVYLCASSQTRTSHNEQFFGPGTRLTVL.

V usage is TRBV7-9 and J usage is TRBJ2-3, with 8 bases identical to TRBD2. The CDR3 extends over 16 amino acids. Germline CDR1 and CDR2: SEHNR and FQNEAQ (reference sequence). Losses at the gene ends were 5 bases for V and 2 bases for J; bases not matched to a gene: 9. CDR3 protein: CASSLWTSPNTDTQYF. In DNA, the CDR3 is TGTGCCAGCAGCCTTTGGACTAGCCCAAACACAGATACGCAGTATTTT.

The chain has TRBV9 and TRBJ1-2; D is uncertain. V was trimmed by 0 bases and J by 4 bases, leaving 10 bases between them. Germline assignment: CDR1 SGDLS and CDR2 YYNGEE. The CDR3 is 14 amino acids. CDR3 protein: CASSVEAEAYGYTF. CDR3 sequence (DNA): TGTGCCAGCAGCGTAGAAGCTGAAGCCTATGGCTACACCTTC.

The chain employs TRBV9 and TRBJ2-3; weak D call: TRBD1 (6 bases). The V end lost 4 bases, the J end lost 4 bases, and 16 bases lay between the germline ends. CDR1 is SGDLS and CDR2 is YYNGEE in the germline V gene. This CDR3 region has 15 residues. In DNA, the CDR3 is TGTGCCAGCAGCCTTCAGGGGAGCTCCCCAGATACGCAGTATTTT. It specifies CASSLQGSSPDTQYF.

The V call is TRBV5-4, the J call TRBJ2-7, with TRBD1 matching 7 bases. The J segment lost 2 bases and the V segment lost 4 bases, leaving 12 bases of the junction unmatched. Germline CDR1 SGHNT, CDR2 YYREEE (reference sequence). The CDR3 has 16 residues. The CDR3 reads CASSGETGINPYEQYF. The DNA for the CDR3 is TGTGCCAGCAGCGGGGAGACAGGGATAAATCCCTACGAGCAGTACTTC.